This TCR beta chain emerged from a study of blood T cell repertoires in COVID-19. Study-wide background: The United States, Italy and Spain supplied acute and convalescent COVID-19 samples.

How the authors handled the data: Amplification with reference gene primers provided the estimates of nucleated cell counts. Assay used: immunoSEQ multiplex PCR; TCRdb lists only in-frame clones, some missing. D and trimming were read from the DNA, whereas the V and J calls and clone size are those reported in that table. The sample contains more than 40,000 clones, less than 85% of which appear only once. CDR1 and CDR2 (germline): SGHAT, FQNNGV. The ends were cut back, 5 bases at V and 8 bases at J, with 24 bases in the middle. This CDR3 spans 16 amino acids. This TCR came from a man aged 50-60 years with acute or convalescent COVID-19. The specimen sequenced was peripheral blood. V gene TRBV11-2 combines with J gene TRBJ1-2; D possibly corresponds to TRBD1 (6 bases). For the CDR3, the DNA is TGTGCCAGCAGCCCCATTGGAGGGGGGGGGCTTCTAGGCTACACCTTC. Translated: CASSPIGGGGLLGYTF.